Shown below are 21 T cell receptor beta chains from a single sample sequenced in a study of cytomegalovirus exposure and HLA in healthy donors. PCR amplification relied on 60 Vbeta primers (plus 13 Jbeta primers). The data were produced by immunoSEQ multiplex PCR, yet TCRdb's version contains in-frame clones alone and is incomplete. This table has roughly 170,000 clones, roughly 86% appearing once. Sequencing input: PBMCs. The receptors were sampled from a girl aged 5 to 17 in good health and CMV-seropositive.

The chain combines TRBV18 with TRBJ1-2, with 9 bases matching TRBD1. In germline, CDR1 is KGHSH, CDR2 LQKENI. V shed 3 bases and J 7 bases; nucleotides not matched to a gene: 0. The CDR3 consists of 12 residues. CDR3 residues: CASSPDRGGYTF. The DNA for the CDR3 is TGTGCCAGCTCACCGGACAGGGGTGGCTACACCTTC.

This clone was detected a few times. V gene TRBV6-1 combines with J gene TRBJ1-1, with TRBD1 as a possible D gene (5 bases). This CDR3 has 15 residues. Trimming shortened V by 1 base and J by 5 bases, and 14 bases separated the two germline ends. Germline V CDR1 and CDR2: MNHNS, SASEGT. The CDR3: CASSEGGVGVTEAFF. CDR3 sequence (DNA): TGTGCCAGCAGTGAAGGGGGGGTAGGGGTAACTGAAGCTTTCTTT.

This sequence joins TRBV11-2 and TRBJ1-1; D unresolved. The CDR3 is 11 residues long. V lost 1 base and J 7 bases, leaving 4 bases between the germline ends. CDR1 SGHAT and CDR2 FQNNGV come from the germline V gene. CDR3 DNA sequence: TGTGCCAGCAGCTTAGGACATGAAGCTTTCTTT. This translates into CASSLGHEAFF.

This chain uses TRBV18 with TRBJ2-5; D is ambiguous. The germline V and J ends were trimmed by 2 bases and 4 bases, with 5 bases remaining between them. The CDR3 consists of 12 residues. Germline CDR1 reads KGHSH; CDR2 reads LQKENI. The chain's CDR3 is CASSPGRETQYF. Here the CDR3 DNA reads TGTGCCAGCTCACCAGGGCGAGAGACCCAGTACTTC.

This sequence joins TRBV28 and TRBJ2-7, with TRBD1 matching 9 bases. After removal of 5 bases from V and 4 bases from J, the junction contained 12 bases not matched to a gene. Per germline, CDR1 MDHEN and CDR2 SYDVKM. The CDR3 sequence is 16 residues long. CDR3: CASSLQWTGAKYEQYF. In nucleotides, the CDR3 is TGTGCCAGCAGTCTCCAGTGGACAGGGGCCAAGTACGAGCAGTACTTC.

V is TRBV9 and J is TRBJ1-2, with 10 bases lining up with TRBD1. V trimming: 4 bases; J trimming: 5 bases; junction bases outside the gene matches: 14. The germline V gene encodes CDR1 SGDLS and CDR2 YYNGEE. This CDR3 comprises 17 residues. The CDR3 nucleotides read TGTGCCAGCAGCCCCCGGACAGGGGGGGGGTTAGGGTATGGCTACACCTTC. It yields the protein CASSPRTGGGLGYGYTF.

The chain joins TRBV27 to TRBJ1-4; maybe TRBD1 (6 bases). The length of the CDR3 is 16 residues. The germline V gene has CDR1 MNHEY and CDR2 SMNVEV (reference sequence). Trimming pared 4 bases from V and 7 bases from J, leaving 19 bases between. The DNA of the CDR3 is TGTGCCAGCAGTTCACGGGACACTTCAGCAGGTGAAAAACTGTTTTTT. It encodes CASSSRDTSAGEKLFF.

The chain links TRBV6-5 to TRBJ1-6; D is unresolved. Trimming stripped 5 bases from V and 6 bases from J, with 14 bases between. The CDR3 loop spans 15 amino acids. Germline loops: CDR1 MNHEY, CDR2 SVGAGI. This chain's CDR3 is CASSKRELGNSPLHF. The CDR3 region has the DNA TGTGCCAGCAGTAAGAGGGAGTTGGGTAATTCACCCCTCCACTTT.

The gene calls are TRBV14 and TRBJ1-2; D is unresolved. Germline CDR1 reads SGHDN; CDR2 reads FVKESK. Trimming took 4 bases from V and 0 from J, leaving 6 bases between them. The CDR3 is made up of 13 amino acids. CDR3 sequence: CASSPLTNYGYTF. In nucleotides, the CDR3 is TGTGCCAGCAGCCCCCTAACTAACTATGGCTACACCTTC.

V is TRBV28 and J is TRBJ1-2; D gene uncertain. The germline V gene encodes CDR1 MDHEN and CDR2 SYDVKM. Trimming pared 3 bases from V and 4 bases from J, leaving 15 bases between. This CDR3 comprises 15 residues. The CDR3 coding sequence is TGTGCCAGCAGTTTTTCGGGAGGGTTAAGCTATGGCTACACCTTC. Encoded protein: CASSFSGGLSYGYTF.

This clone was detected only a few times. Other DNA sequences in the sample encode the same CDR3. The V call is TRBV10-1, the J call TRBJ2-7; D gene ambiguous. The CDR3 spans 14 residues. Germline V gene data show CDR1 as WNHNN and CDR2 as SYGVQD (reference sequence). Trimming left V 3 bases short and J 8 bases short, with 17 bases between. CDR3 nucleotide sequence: TGCGCCAGCAGTGATAGTGGAGCGTTTAGGAAGCAGTACTTC. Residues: CASSDSGAFRKQYF.

DNA of the CDR3: TGTGCCAGTACCGTGGGACAGTCGGGGACTGAAGCTTTCTTT. It encodes CASTVGQSGTEAFF. The J gene is TRBJ1-1, the V gene TRBV19, with TRBD1 matching 7 bases. The germline V gene encodes CDR1 LNHDA and CDR2 SQIVND (reference sequence). The CDR3 totals 14 residues. Germline trimming cut 7 bases from V and 5 bases from J; bases unmatched to any gene: 10. The complete variable domain, with remaining parts taken from reference TRBV19 and TRBJ1-1, reads DGGITQSPKYLFRKEGQNVTLSCEQNLNHDAMYWYRQDPGQGLRLIYYSQIVNDFQKGDIAEGYSVSREKKESFPLTVTSAQKNPTAFYLCASTVGQSGTEAFFGQGTRLTVV.

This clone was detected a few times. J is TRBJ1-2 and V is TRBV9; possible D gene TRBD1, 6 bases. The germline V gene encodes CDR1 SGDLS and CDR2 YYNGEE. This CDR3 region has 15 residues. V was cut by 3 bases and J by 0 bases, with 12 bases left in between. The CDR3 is CASSEQGLANYGYTF. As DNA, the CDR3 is TGTGCCAGCAGCGAGCAGGGGCTAGCTAACTATGGCTACACCTTC.

The CDR3 coding sequence is TGTGCCAGCAGCTTGGAAGGCGGGGGGGCTGGAAACACCATATATTTT. It codes for CASSLEGGGAGNTIYF. The gene calls are TRBV5-6 and TRBJ1-3; a possible D gene is TRBD1 (5 bases). V gave up 0 bases and J gave up 2 bases, with 12 bases separating them. CDR3 length: 16 residues. Germline-derived CDR1 and CDR2 are SGHDT and YYEEEE.

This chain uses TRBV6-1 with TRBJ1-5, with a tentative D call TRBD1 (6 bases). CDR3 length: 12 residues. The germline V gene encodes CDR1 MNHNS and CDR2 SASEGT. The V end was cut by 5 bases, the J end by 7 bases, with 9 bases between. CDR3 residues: CASSKTGQPQHF. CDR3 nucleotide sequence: TGTGCCAGCAGTAAAACAGGGCAGCCCCAGCATTTT.

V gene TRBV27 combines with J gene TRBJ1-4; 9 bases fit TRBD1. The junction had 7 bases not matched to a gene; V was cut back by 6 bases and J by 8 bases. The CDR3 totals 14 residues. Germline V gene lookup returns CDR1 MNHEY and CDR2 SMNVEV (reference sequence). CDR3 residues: CASSLGQGREKLFF. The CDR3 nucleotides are TGTGCCAGCAGCCTGGGACAGGGCAGGGAAAAACTGTTTTTT.

CDR3 sequence: CASSPQPTANYGYTF. The CDR3 DNA reads TGTGCCAGCAGCCCACAGCCGACAGCTAACTATGGCTACACCTTC. The gene calls are TRBV7-9 and TRBJ1-2; D is possibly TRBD1 (5 bases). The CDR3 contains 15 residues. From germline, CDR1 is SEHNR and CDR2 FQNEAQ (reference sequence). The V end was cut by 5 bases, the J end by 0 bases, with 13 bases between.

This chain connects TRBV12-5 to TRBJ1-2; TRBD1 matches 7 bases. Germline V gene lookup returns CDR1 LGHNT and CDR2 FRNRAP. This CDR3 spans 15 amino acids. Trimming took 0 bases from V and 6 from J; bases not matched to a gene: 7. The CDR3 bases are TGTGCTAGTGGTTTGGTACAGGGGAGGAGGGATGGCTACACCTTC. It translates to CASGLVQGRRDGYTF.

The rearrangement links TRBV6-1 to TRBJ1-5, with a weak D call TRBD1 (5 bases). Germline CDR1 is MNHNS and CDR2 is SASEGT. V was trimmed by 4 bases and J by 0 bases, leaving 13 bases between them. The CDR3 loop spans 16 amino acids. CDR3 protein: CASSVLTGDSNQPQHF. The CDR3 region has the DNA TGTGCCAGCAGTGTATTGACGGGGGATAGCAATCAGCCCCAGCATTTT.

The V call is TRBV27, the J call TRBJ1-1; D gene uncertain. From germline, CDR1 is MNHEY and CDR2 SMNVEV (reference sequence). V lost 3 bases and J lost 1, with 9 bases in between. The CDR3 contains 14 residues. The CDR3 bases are TGTGCCAGCAGTTTGGGAGTGCGGAACACTGAAGCTTTCTTT. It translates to CASSLGVRNTEAFF.

The CDR3 nucleotides are TGCGCCAGCAGCTTGGGGCCGGGGACAGGGGCGGACGAGCAGTACTTC. Translating gives CASSLGPGTGADEQYF. The V gene is TRBV5-1, the J gene TRBJ2-7, with TRBD1 identical over 10 bases. Looked up from germline, CDR1 is SGHRS and CDR2 is YFSETQ. The CDR3 is 16 amino acids. V trimming: 0 bases; J trimming: 5 bases; junction bases outside the gene matches: 8.